One sample yielded the 13 T cell receptor beta chains listed below, sequenced in a study of blood T cell repertoires in COVID-19. Clones were sequenced by immunoSEQ multiplex PCR, and TCRdb holds only the in-frame ones, with some missing. Of fewer than 180,000 clones listed, around 86% are singletons. Sequenced input: peripheral blood. Source of these receptors: a man aged 65 to 79 with acute or convalescent COVID-19.

This clone has a single count. The J gene is TRBJ1-1, the V gene TRBV14; the D gene is possibly TRBD1 (6 bases). There are 13 residues in the CDR3. The V and J ends lost 4 bases and 6 bases respectively, with 12 bases between them. Germline assignment: CDR1 SGHDN and CDR2 FVKESK. The DNA for the CDR3 is TGTGCCAGCAGCCCCCGGACAGATCCTGAAGCTTTCTTT. Its translation: CASSPRTDPEAFF. The whole variable domain, remainder taken from reference TRBV14 and TRBJ1-1, is EAGVTQFPSHSVIEKGQTVTLRCDPISGHDNLYWYRRVMGKEIKFLLHFVKESKQDESGMPNNRFLAERTGGTYSTLKVQPAELEDSGVYFCASSPRTDPEAFFGQGTRLTVV.

The chain carries TRBV5-1 and TRBJ2-7; 7 nucleotides align to TRBD2. V dropped 5 bases and J dropped 7; count of bases not matched to a gene: 12. Germline assignment: CDR1 SGHRS and CDR2 YFSETQ. CDR3 length equals 14 residues. The CDR3 is CASSLARAGGEQYF. The CDR3 region has the DNA TGCGCCAGCAGTTTAGCGCGGGCCGGGGGGGAGCAGTACTTC.

The genes are TRBV28 and TRBJ1-1, with a tentative D call TRBD1 (6 bases). Trimming shortened V by 8 bases and J by 0 bases, and 13 bases separated the two germline ends. From germline, CDR1 is MDHEN and CDR2 SYDVKM. This CDR3 is built from 14 residues. CDR3 nucleotide sequence: TGTGCCAGCGCAGGGGCGCCCGTGAACACTGAAGCTTTCTTT. Translated, it gives CASAGAPVNTEAFF.

The chain has TRBV6-5 and TRBJ2-2, with 12 bases aligning to TRBD2. The germline V gene has CDR1 MNHEY and CDR2 SVGAGI. This CDR3 has 16 amino acids. The junction had 4 bases not matched to a gene; V was cut back by 2 bases and J by 6 bases. CDR3 residues: CASSYLTSGRPGELFF. CDR3 nucleotides: TGTGCCAGCAGTTACCTGACTAGCGGGAGACCCGGGGAGCTGTTTTTT.

The chain uses TRBV5-4 and TRBJ1-2; D uncertain. The V gene's germline CDR1 is SGHNT and CDR2 YYREEE (reference sequence). Trimming left V 0 bases short and J 2 bases short, with 8 bases between. The CDR3 extends over 14 amino acids. The CDR3 region is CASSLVGGNYGYTF. Written as DNA, the CDR3 is TGTGCCAGCAGCTTGGTGGGAGGGAACTATGGCTACACCTTC.

This clone occurred a few times. This chain uses TRBV7-8 with TRBJ2-2, with a weak D call TRBD2 (5 bases). Germline V lookup: CDR1 SGHVS, CDR2 FQNEAQ. The length of the CDR3 is 15 residues. The V end lost 5 bases, the J end lost 4 bases, and 14 bases lay between the germline ends. CDR3 nucleotides: TGTGCCAGCAGCGCTCGGACTTTTCCCACCGGGGAGCTGTTTTTT. Its protein is CASSARTFPTGELFF.

The rearrangement links TRBV11-2 to TRBJ2-3; D is undetermined. V shed 5 bases and J shed 0 bases, with 15 bases lying between them. The CDR3 spans 16 residues. Per the germline V gene, CDR1 is SGHAT and CDR2 is FQNNGV. The CDR3 spells CASSREADPSTDTQYF. The CDR3 nucleotides read TGTGCCAGCAGCCGAGAGGCTGACCCTAGCACAGATACGCAGTATTTT.

This clone was seen once. The chain is built from TRBV7-2 and TRBJ2-5; D remains unclear. The CDR3 runs 12 residues. Trimming removed 2 bases from V and 2 bases from J, with 3 bases in between. Germline CDR1 is SGHTA and CDR2 is FQGNSA. As DNA, the CDR3 is TGTGCCAGCAGCTTACAACAAGAGACCCAGTACTTC. It encodes CASSLQQETQYF.

This clone was counted a few times. This chain uses TRBV7-2 with TRBJ2-3; D is perhaps TRBD2 (5 bases). The ends were cut back, 2 bases at V and 0 bases at J, with 12 bases in the middle. The CDR3 length is 16 residues. The germline V gene has CDR1 SGHTA and CDR2 FQGNSA. This CDR3 reads CASSLLADPSTDTQYF. The DNA for the CDR3 is TGTGCCAGCAGCTTACTAGCAGATCCTAGCACAGATACGCAGTATTTT.

The chain couples TRBV5-4 to TRBJ2-1; TRBD2 agrees at 10 bases. Germline V lookup: CDR1 SGHNT, CDR2 YYREEE (reference sequence). J lost 7 bases, V lost 2 bases, and 9 bases had no gene match. The CDR3 totals 16 residues. The CDR3 bases are TGTGCCAGCAGCTTTAGATCCCTAGCGGGAGTAAATGAGCAGTTCTTC. It yields the protein CASSFRSLAGVNEQFF. Drawing the rest from reference TRBV5-4 and TRBJ2-1, the complete variable domain is ETGVTQSPTHLIKTRGQQVTLRCSSQSGHNTVSWYQQALGQGPQFIFQYYREEENGRGNFPPRFSGLQFPNYSSELNVNALELDDSALYLCASSFRSLAGVNEQFFGPGTRLTVL.

The J gene is TRBJ1-3, the V gene TRBV28; the D gene is possibly TRBD1 (5 bases). The CDR3 extends over 13 amino acids. The V gene's germline CDR1 is MDHEN and CDR2 SYDVKM. With 7 bases removed from V and 2 bases from J, the gap between germline ends came to 9 bases. The CDR3 spells CASTEGPGNTIYF. The DNA for the CDR3 is TGTGCCAGCACGGAGGGGCCTGGAAACACCATATATTTT.

The rearrangement joins TRBV18 to TRBJ2-5, with 11 bases aligning to TRBD2. Germline-derived CDR1 and CDR2 are KGHSH and LQKENI. The CDR3 extends over 18 amino acids. The ends lost 3 bases at V and 2 bases at J; junction bases unmatched: 11. This CDR3 reads CASSPLPGLADIQETQYF. The CDR3 DNA reads as TGTGCCAGCTCACCGCTTCCGGGACTAGCGGATATACAAGAGACCCAGTACTTC.

This clone has just a few counts. The chain carries TRBV11-3 and TRBJ2-1; 7 positions match TRBD2. The J segment lost 6 bases and the V segment lost 5 bases, leaving 7 bases of the junction unmatched. Germline values: CDR1 SGHNT, CDR2 YENEEA. This CDR3 is built from 14 residues. Here the CDR3 reads CASSPGGTINEQFF. CDR3 DNA sequence: TGTGCCAGCAGCCCGGGAGGCACCATCAATGAGCAGTTCTTC. The complete variable domain, with remaining parts taken from reference TRBV11-3 and TRBJ2-1, reads EAGVVQSPRYKIIEKKQPVAFWCNPISGHNTLYWYLQNLGQGPELLIRYENEEAVDDSQLPKDRFSAERLKGVDSTLKIQPAELGDSAVYLCASSPGGTINEQFFGPGTRLTVL.